This is a list of T cell receptor beta chains from one sample in a study of blood T cell repertoires in COVID-19. Using immunoSEQ multiplex PCR, the repertoire was profiled, and TCRdb retains in-frame clones only, with some absent. The data show some 66,000 clones, around 93% seen once. Sequences were obtained from peripheral blood. The receptors were sampled from a human donor in a cohort sampled during active COVID-19. Each CDR3 is given with its conserved first and last residue. D genes are given only for firm matches. Expanded clones are given a class, and other clones once, few, many or no size at all.

J	size	D	V	CDR3	DNA
TRBJ2-3	-	-	TRBV7-8	CASSPQGGTDTQYF	TGTGCCAGCAGCCCGCAGGGAGGTACAGATACGCAGTATTTT
TRBJ2-7	-	TRBD1	TRBV2	CASRRSGTGAYEQYF	TGTGCCAGCAGGAGATCGGGGACAGGGGCATACGAGCAGTACTTC
TRBJ2-3	-	TRBD1	TRBV3-1/TRBV3-2	CASSQDGQGTDTQYF	TGTGCCAGCAGCCAAGACGGACAGGGCACAGATACGCAGTATTTT
TRBJ2-3	-	TRBD2	TRBV7-2	CASSPQSGGASDTQYF	TGTGCCAGCAGCCCCCAGAGCGGGGGGGCATCAGATACGCAGTATTTT
TRBJ2-2	-	TRBD1	TRBV19	CASSINRDRANTGELFF	TGTGCCAGTAGTATTAATCGGGACAGGGCGAACACCGGGGAGCTGTTTTTT
TRBJ1-5	-	TRBD1	TRBV28	CASSFLGQGLQSNQPQHF	TGTGCCAGCAGTTTTCTGGGACAGGGGTTGCAAAGCAATCAGCCCCAGCATTTT
TRBJ2-5	-	TRBD2	TRBV24-1	CATSDTSGDFQETQYF	TGTGCCACCAGTGATACTAGCGGCGACTTCCAAGAGACCCAGTACTTC
TRBJ2-5	-	-	TRBV12-3/TRBV12-4	CASSPRGQETQYF	TGTGCCAGCAGTCCCCGGGGGCAAGAGACCCAGTACTTC
TRBJ2-3	-	TRBD2	TRBV7-9	CASSLDVLAGSTDTQYF	TGTGCCAGCAGCTTGGACGTCTTAGCGGGAAGCACAGATACGCAGTATTTT
TRBJ1-5	once	TRBD1	TRBV6-6	CASSYGTGEGQPQHF	TGTGCCAGCAGTTACGGGACAGGGGAGGGTCAGCCCCAGCATTTT
TRBJ1-4	once	TRBD1	TRBV7-9	CASSSLGQDNEKLFF	TGTGCCAGCAGCTCCCTCGGACAGGATAATGAAAAACTGTTTTTT
TRBJ2-3	-	TRBD1	TRBV5-1	CASSLATGATRRDTQYF	TGCGCCAGCAGCTTGGCGACAGGGGCGACACGGAGAGATACGCAGTATTTT
TRBJ2-7	-	TRBD1	TRBV4-3	CASSHRTGREQYF	TGCGCCAGCAGCCACCGGACAGGGCGCGAGCAGTACTTC
TRBJ2-1	-	-	TRBV2	CASSGGLRGNEQFF	TGTGCCAGCAGTGGGGGACTCCGAGGGAATGAGCAGTTCTTC
TRBJ1-6	-	-	TRBV2	CASSLRAVTYNSPLHF	TGTGCCAGCAGTTTAAGAGCGGTAACTTATAATTCACCCCTCCACTTT
TRBJ2-3	-	TRBD1	TRBV10-1	CASSQDRASADTQYF	TGCGCCAGCAGCCAAGACAGGGCCAGCGCAGATACGCAGTATTTT
TRBJ2-3	-	TRBD1	TRBV18	CASSPRLPGQGVSTDTQYF	TGTGCCAGCTCACCACGGCTGCCGGGACAGGGGGTGAGCACAGATACGCAGTATTTT
TRBJ2-1	-	TRBD2	TRBV7-3	CASSKQRESYNEQFF	TGTGCCAGCAGCAAACAGCGGGAGTCCTACAATGAGCAGTTCTTC